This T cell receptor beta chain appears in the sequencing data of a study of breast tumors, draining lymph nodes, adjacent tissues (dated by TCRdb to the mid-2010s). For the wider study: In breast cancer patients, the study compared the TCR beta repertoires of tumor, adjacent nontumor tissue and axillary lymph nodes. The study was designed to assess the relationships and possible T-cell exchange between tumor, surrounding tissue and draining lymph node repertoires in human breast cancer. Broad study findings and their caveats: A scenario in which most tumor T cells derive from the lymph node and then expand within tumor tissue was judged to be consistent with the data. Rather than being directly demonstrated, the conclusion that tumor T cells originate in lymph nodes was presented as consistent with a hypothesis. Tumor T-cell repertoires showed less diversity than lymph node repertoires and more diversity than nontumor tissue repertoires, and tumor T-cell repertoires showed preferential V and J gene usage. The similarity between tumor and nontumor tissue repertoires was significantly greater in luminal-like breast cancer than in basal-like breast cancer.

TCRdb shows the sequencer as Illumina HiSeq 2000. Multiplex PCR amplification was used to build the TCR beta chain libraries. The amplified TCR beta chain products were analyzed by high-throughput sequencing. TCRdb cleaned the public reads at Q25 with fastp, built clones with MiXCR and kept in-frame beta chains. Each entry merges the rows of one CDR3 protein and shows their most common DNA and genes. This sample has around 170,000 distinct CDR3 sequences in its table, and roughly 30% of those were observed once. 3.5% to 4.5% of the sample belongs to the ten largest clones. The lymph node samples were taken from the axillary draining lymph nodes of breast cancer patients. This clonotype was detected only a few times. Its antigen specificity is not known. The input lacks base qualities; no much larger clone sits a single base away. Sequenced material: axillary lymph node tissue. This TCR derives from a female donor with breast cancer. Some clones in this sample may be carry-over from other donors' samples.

The sequenced DNA is TGTGCCAGCAGCCATTCCCAGACAGGCCCCAGGGGTGGCTACACCTTC. This encodes CASSHSQTGPRGGYTF. The chain is made from TRBV5-4 and TRBJ1-2; a tentative D match to TRBD1 spans 6 bases. V is shortened by 4 bases, J by 7 bases, and the region joining them spans 23 bases. The CDR3 sequence holds 16 residues, the cysteine and phenylalanine included. Of all the DNA, just the CDR3 is kept, 48 bases in frame from base 1. CDR1 and CDR2 are read off the germline V gene (reference sequence) as SGHNT and YYREEE.